The entry below describes one TCR beta chain. The time point denotes: peripheral blood 6 weeks after treatment start. Each individual provided 1 to 8 samples (taken pretreatment and on-treatment). The entry originates in a study of PD-L1 blockade in urothelial cancer. Data came from immunoSEQ multiplex PCR; TCRdb stores just in-frame clones and leaves some out. The sample records about 120,000 clones, around 88% being singletons. The length of the CDR3 is 12 residues. CDR1 and CDR2 (germline): SGHDN, FVKESK. The V and J ends lost 4 bases and 8 bases respectively, with 8 bases between them. This TCR was recovered from a man aged 60-69 years with urothelial cancer. Sequenced material: PBMCs, taken around atezolizumab (anti-PD-L1) treatment. V usage is TRBV14 and J usage is TRBJ1-4; no clear D. CDR3 bases: TGTGCCAGCAGCCGAGCGGAAGAAAAACTGTTTTTT. It is translated as CASSRAEEKLFF.